This TCR beta chain was sequenced in a study of blood T cell repertoires in COVID-19. The assay was immunoSEQ multiplex PCR, and TCRdb's table has in-frame clones only and misses some. The table records under 200,000 clones, around four fifths of them present only once. Individuals drawn from 24 US areas were roughly 18 to 89 years old. This CDR3 is 14 amino acids long. Between the trimmed V and J ends, which lost 0 bases and 6 bases, there was a span of 10 bases. Germline CDR1 reads SGDLS; CDR2 reads YYNGEE. The sequenced sample was PBMCs or T cells enriched from blood (not recorded which). The genes are TRBV9 and TRBJ2-1; D unresolved. The sequence derives from a woman in her forties or fifties who had recovered from COVID-19. CDR3 sequence reads: CASSVGVSVNEQFF. The CDR3 nucleotides read TGTGCCAGCAGCGTAGGCGTCAGCGTCAATGAGCAGTTCTTC. The full variable domain, rest sourced from reference TRBV9 and TRBJ2-1, is DSGVTQTPKHLITATGQRVTLRCSPRSGDLSVYWYQQSLDQGLQFLIQYYNGEERAKGNILERFSAQQFPDLHSELNLSSLELGDSALYFCASSVGVSVNEQFFGPGTRLTVL.